Below, 30 T cell receptor beta chains from the same sample are listed, as sequenced in a study of blood T cell repertoires in COVID-19. Profiled with immunoSEQ multiplex PCR; TCRdb holds only in-frame clones, not every one. The data contain about 74,000 clones, around nine tenths of them singletons. Sequenced: peripheral blood. These receptors all stem from a human donor in a cohort sampled during active COVID-19.

The sample holds a few counts of this clone. The chain joins TRBV9 to TRBJ2-6; 10 bases agree with TRBD1. The germline V gene encodes CDR1 SGDLS and CDR2 YYNGEE. The CDR3 is 17 residues long. The J segment lost 0 bases and the V segment lost 4 bases, leaving 4 bases of the junction unmatched. The CDR3 coding sequence is TGTGCCAGCAGCCCCCGGGACAGGGGCTCTGGGGCCAACGTCCTGACTTTC. Its translation is CASSPRDRGSGANVLTF. Combining the CDR3 with reference TRBV9 and TRBJ2-6 gives the whole variable domain DSGVTQTPKHLITATGQRVTLRCSPRSGDLSVYWYQQSLDQGLQFLIQYYNGEERAKGNILERFSAQQFPDLHSELNLSSLELGDSALYFCASSPRDRGSGANVLTFGAGSRLTVL.

The chain combines TRBV28 with TRBJ1-2; 8 positions match TRBD1. V lost 7 bases to trimming and J lost 4 bases; unmatched junction nucleotides: 8. Germline V CDR1 and CDR2: MDHEN, SYDVKM. The CDR3 consists of 14 residues. The CDR3 DNA sequence: TGTGCCAGCATTCCGGACAGGGCTACCTATGGCTACACCTTC. It specifies CASIPDRATYGYTF.

This clone came up once. CDR3 bases: TGTGCCAGCAGCGGACAAGGAAGCCGAAGCACAGATACGCAGTATTTT. It translates to CASSGQGSRSTDTQYF. The chain uses TRBV21-1 and TRBJ2-3; the D call in the table, TRBD1, was not verified against the DNA. TRBV21-1 is labeled a pseudogene. CDR3 length: 16 amino acids.

The V and J genes are TRBV3-1 (or the pseudogene TRBV3-2) and TRBJ1-1; no definite D call. CDR1 and CDR2 (germline): LGHDT, YNNKEL (reference sequence). V lost 0 bases and J 7 bases, leaving 9 bases between the germline ends. CDR3 size: 13 residues. CDR3 DNA: TGTGCCAGCAGCCAAGATACGGACTTTGAAGCTTTCTTT. Its protein product is CASSQDTDFEAFF.

The chain links TRBV5-6 to TRBJ1-1, with TRBD1 as a possible D gene (5 bases). Germline lookup yields CDR1 SGHDT and CDR2 YYEEEE. Trimming took 4 bases from V and 1 from J, leaving 17 bases between them. This CDR3 comprises 16 residues. The CDR3 DNA sequence: TGTGCCAGCAGCCCACCGCGACAGCTCTGGAACACTGAAGCTTTCTTT. It yields the protein CASSPPRQLWNTEAFF.

The chain has TRBV5-1 and TRBJ2-1, with TRBD2 matching 11 bases. In germline, CDR1 is SGHRS, CDR2 YFSETQ. The CDR3 has 16 amino acids. With V trimmed by 3 bases and J by 9 bases, 11 bases remained unmatched. CDR3 DNA: TGCGCCAGCAGCTCCGCTATCACTAGCGGGAGCGGTGAGCAGTTCTTC. Translation: CASSSAITSGSGEQFF.

This chain connects TRBV9 to TRBJ2-3; 12 bases are shared with TRBD2. There are 16 residues in the CDR3. V gave up 4 bases and J gave up 0 bases; unmatched junction bases: 3. Looked up from germline, CDR1 is SGDLS and CDR2 is YYNGEE. In DNA, the CDR3 is TGTGCCAGCAGCTTTGGACTAGCGGGGAGCACAGATACGCAGTATTTT. Protein sequence: CASSFGLAGSTDTQYF.

The chain links TRBV5-1 to TRBJ2-1, with TRBD1 matching 11 bases. CDR1 is SGHRS, CDR2 YFSETQ, per germline. Losses at the gene ends were 4 bases for V and 4 bases for J; bases not matched to a gene: 4. This CDR3 has 15 residues. CDR3 DNA: TGCGCCAGCAGCGCCGGGACAGGGGGTTACAATGAGCAGTTCTTC. Translation gives CASSAGTGGYNEQFF. Full variable domain (missing parts from reference TRBV5-1 and TRBJ2-1): KAGVTQTPRYLIKTRGQQVTLSCSPISGHRSVSWYQQTPGQGLQFLFEYFSETQRNKGNFPGRFSGRQFSNSRSEMNVSTLELGDSALYLCASSAGTGGYNEQFFGPGTRLTVL.

The chain links TRBV27 to TRBJ1-4, with D perhaps TRBD1 (5 bases). Germline CDR1 is MNHEY and CDR2 is SMNVEV (reference sequence). CDR3 length: 15 amino acids. Trimming pared 10 bases from V and 0 bases from J, leaving 15 bases between. The CDR3 loop is CATGGRGATNEKLFF. Written as DNA, the CDR3 is TGTGCCACTGGGGGGAGGGGTGCAACTAATGAAAAACTGTTTTTT.

The genes are TRBV6-4 and TRBJ2-3, with D possibly TRBD2 on 6 matching bases. The CDR3 sequence is 16 residues long. CDR1 is MRHNA and CDR2 is SNTAGT in the germline V gene. Between the trimmed V and J ends, which lost 0 bases and 0 bases, there was a span of 10 bases. The DNA for the CDR3 is TGTGCCAGCAGTGACTCTGGCGGAGGGAGCACAGATACGCAGTATTTT. It yields the protein CASSDSGGGSTDTQYF.

The genes are TRBV9 and TRBJ1-3, with D tentatively TRBD1 (6 bases). Trimming removed 1 base from V and 2 bases from J, with 13 bases in between. This CDR3 is 16 amino acids long. Per the germline V gene, CDR1 is SGDLS and CDR2 is YYNGEE. CDR3 protein: CASSVTPGATGNTIYF. The CDR3 DNA sequence: TGTGCCAGCAGCGTAACTCCAGGGGCTACTGGAAACACCATATATTTT.

The sample holds one count of this clone. This chain joins TRBV19 and TRBJ1-4; D might be TRBD1 (5 bases). This CDR3 has 15 residues. V shed 5 bases and J shed 0 bases, with 10 bases lying between them. In germline, CDR1 is LNHDA, CDR2 SQIVND (reference sequence). The CDR3 DNA reads as TGTGCCAGTAGTGCCGACAGAGCAACTAATGAAAAACTGTTTTTT. Its protein product is CASSADRATNEKLFF.

The rearrangement links TRBV7-2 to TRBJ2-2; D possibly corresponds to TRBD1 (5 bases). Deletions cut 2 bases from V and 5 bases from J, with 12 bases between. The CDR3 spans 15 residues. From germline, CDR1 is SGHTA and CDR2 FQGNSA. The CDR3 coding sequence is TGTGCCAGCAGCTTAACTGACAGCAAGACCGGGGAGCTGTTTTTT. This sequence encodes CASSLTDSKTGELFF.

The chain couples TRBV11-2 to TRBJ1-1, with unresolved D. The CDR3 has 14 residues. Trimming stripped 5 bases from V and 1 base from J, with 11 bases between. In germline, CDR1 is SGHAT, CDR2 FQNNGV. The CDR3 bases are TGTGCCAGCAGCATCCAACCGAGGAACACTGAAGCTTTCTTT. Translation gives CASSIQPRNTEAFF. The whole variable domain, remainder taken from reference TRBV11-2 and TRBJ1-1, is EAGVAQSPRYKIIEKRQSVAFWCNPISGHATLYWYQQILGQGPKLLIQFQNNGVVDDSQLPKDRFSAERLKGVDSTLKIQPAKLEDSAVYLCASSIQPRNTEAFFGQGTRLTVV.

This clone was seen once. The chain employs TRBV10-1 and TRBJ2-7; TRBD2 is a possible D gene (6 bases). V lost 9 bases to trimming and J lost 4 bases, with 19 bases between them. The CDR3 has 14 residues. Germline V gene data show CDR1 as WNHNN and CDR2 as SYGVQD (reference sequence). CDR3 sequence reads: CARQGDSHKYEQYF. Here the CDR3 DNA reads TGCGCCAGACAAGGGGACTCGCACAAATACGAGCAGTACTTC.

The rearrangement joins TRBV4-3 to TRBJ2-2, with D perhaps matching TRBD2 (5 bases). This CDR3 has 16 amino acids. CDR1 and CDR2 from the germline V gene are LGHNA and YSLEER. V was trimmed by 2 bases and J by 5 bases, leaving 15 bases between them. CDR3 DNA: TGCGCCAGCAGCCAACTCGCCGGGATAGGGACCGGGGAGCTGTTTTTT. Translation: CASSQLAGIGTGELFF.

The chain links TRBV4-1 to TRBJ2-5; 7 bases align to TRBD2. The CDR3 covers 16 residues. V was clipped by 0 bases and J by 5 bases; unmatched bases: 9. Per germline, CDR1 MGHRA and CDR2 YSYEKL. The CDR3 loop is CASSQDLGGGGETQYF. The CDR3 DNA follows: TGCGCCAGCAGCCAAGATCTGGGGGGGGGAGGTGAGACCCAGTACTTC.

The chain links TRBV2 to TRBJ2-1; maybe TRBD1 (6 bases). The germline V gene has CDR1 SNHLY and CDR2 FYNNEI. The CDR3 totals 13 residues. V was shortened by 7 bases and J by 10 bases, with 17 bases between the two germline ends. CDR3 in DNA: TGTGCCAGCATGGACAGCGCCAACGGGGAGCAGTTCTTC. Protein sequence: CASMDSANGEQFF.

The V call is TRBV21-1, the J call TRBJ2-3; TRBD2 was called by the table and not checked on the DNA. TRBV21-1 constitutes a pseudogene. The CDR3 spans 17 residues. The CDR3 nucleotides are TGTGCCAGCAGCAAGTCGGTAACGGGAGAGAACACAGATACGCAGTATTTT. Its translation: CASSKSVTGENTDTQYF.

Note on this clone: The sample has other DNA sequences that encode this CDR3 too. The chain couples TRBV3-1 (or the pseudogene TRBV3-2) to TRBJ1-5; D ambiguous. Looked up from germline, CDR1 is LGHDT and CDR2 is YNNKEL (reference sequence). V gave up 0 bases and J gave up 4 bases, with 4 bases separating them. This CDR3 has 13 amino acids. The CDR3 spells CASSQDRNQPQHF. CDR3 coding DNA: TGTGCCAGCAGCCAAGACCGGAATCAGCCCCAGCATTTT.

In its sample, this clone was seen a few times. The rearrangement uses TRBV7-2 and TRBJ2-3; TRBD2 might be the D (6 bases). Per the germline V gene, CDR1 is SGHTA and CDR2 is FQGNSA. Deletions cut 1 base from V and 7 bases from J, with 15 bases between. The CDR3 contains 15 residues. CDR3 coding DNA: TGTGCCAGCAGCTTAGATACTAGCCAAATGAATACGCAGTATTTT. Its protein is CASSLDTSQMNTQYF.

This clone was seen a single time. The J gene is TRBJ2-3, the V gene TRBV4-2, with TRBD2 as a possible D gene (6 bases). This CDR3 is 17 amino acids long. Germline loops: CDR1 LGHNA, CDR2 YNFKEQ. The V end was cut by 0 bases, the J end by 4 bases, with 17 bases between. The CDR3 sequence is CASSQDFGSGGADTQYF. For the CDR3, the DNA is TGTGCCAGCAGCCAAGATTTCGGGAGTGGAGGGGCAGATACGCAGTATTTT.

By share, this clone counts as medium-sized. The sample holds other DNA sequences that translate to the same CDR3. V and J are TRBV5-4 and TRBJ2-3; possibly TRBD1 for D (5 bases). The CDR3 spans 14 residues. The V and J ends lost 0 bases and 0 bases respectively, with 5 bases between them. Germline assignment: CDR1 SGHNT and CDR2 YYREEE (reference sequence). CDR3 nucleotide sequence: TGTGCCAGCAGCTTGGCAGGGAGCACAGATACGCAGTATTTT. The encoded protein is CASSLAGSTDTQYF.

J is TRBJ2-1 and V is TRBV5-1; 9 bases match TRBD2. The V segment lost 6 bases and the J segment 0 bases; nucleotides outside the gene matches: 7. The germline gives CDR1 SGHRS, CDR2 YFSETQ. CDR3 length: 16 amino acids. The CDR3 DNA reads TGCGCCAGCAATCCAGCGGGAGGAAGCTCCTACAATGAGCAGTTCTTC. Translation gives CASNPAGGSSYNEQFF.

The chain links TRBV9 to TRBJ1-5, with D perhaps matching TRBD1 (6 bases). Germline V gives CDR1 SGDLS, CDR2 YYNGEE. The CDR3 contains 15 residues. Between the trimmed V and J ends, which lost 1 base and 5 bases, there was a span of 13 bases. CDR3 in DNA: TGTGCCAGCAGCGTATCGGGGGGCCCCGATCAGCCCCAGCATTTT. Its protein is CASSVSGGPDQPQHF.

The chain recombines TRBV9 with TRBJ2-3; 13 bases align to TRBD2. The germline CDR1 and CDR2 sequences are SGDLS and YYNGEE. CDR3 length equals 15 residues. Trimming cost V 4 bases and J 2 bases; bases outside gene matches: 1. Written as DNA, the CDR3 is TGTGCCAGCAGCACTAGCGGGAGGGCCACAGATACGCAGTATTTT. It encodes CASSTSGRATDTQYF. The full variable domain, in which reference TRBV9 and TRBJ2-3 provide the parts outside the CDR3, is DSGVTQTPKHLITATGQRVTLRCSPRSGDLSVYWYQQSLDQGLQFLIQYYNGEERAKGNILERFSAQQFPDLHSELNLSSLELGDSALYFCASSTSGRATDTQYFGPGTRLTVL.

The gene calls are TRBV6-1 and TRBJ2-7; TRBD1 might be the D (6 bases). The V end lost 3 bases, the J end lost 0 bases, and 15 bases lay between the germline ends. There are 16 residues in the CDR3. The V gene's germline CDR1 is MNHNS and CDR2 SASEGT. CDR3 nucleotide sequence: TGTGCCAGCAGTGATGCCGTACAAGGGGGCTCCTACGAGCAGTACTTC. Translated, it gives CASSDAVQGGSYEQYF.

V and J are TRBV19 and TRBJ1-5, with 12 bases lining up with TRBD1. This CDR3 is built from 15 residues. From germline, CDR1 is LNHDA and CDR2 SQIVND (reference sequence). After removal of 7 bases from V and 6 bases from J, the junction contained 7 bases not matched to a gene. The CDR3 reads CASNLGQGAIQPQHF. The CDR3 DNA sequence: TGTGCCAGTAACTTGGGACAGGGGGCCATTCAGCCCCAGCATTTT. The full variable domain, rest sourced from reference TRBV19 and TRBJ1-5, is DGGITQSPKYLFRKEGQNVTLSCEQNLNHDAMYWYRQDPGQGLRLIYYSQIVNDFQKGDIAEGYSVSREKKESFPLTVTSAQKNPTAFYLCASNLGQGAIQPQHFGDGTRLSIL.

J is TRBJ2-1 and V is TRBV19, with 7 nucleotides matching TRBD1. The ends lost 3 bases at V and 4 bases at J; junction bases unmatched: 12. Per germline, CDR1 LNHDA and CDR2 SQIVND (reference sequence). This CDR3 has 17 amino acids. CDR3 coding DNA: TGTGCCAGTAGTATCCTTCGGGACAGAACTCGATACAATGAGCAGTTCTTC. The encoded protein is CASSILRDRTRYNEQFF.

V gene TRBV7-9 combines with J gene TRBJ2-1, with 9 bases matching TRBD2. CDR3 length: 15 residues. The germline gives CDR1 SEHNR, CDR2 FQNEAQ (reference sequence). V gave up 1 base and J gave up 5 bases; unmatched junction bases: 3. The CDR3 DNA is TGTGCCAGCAGCTTAGTAAGACTAGCGGACAATGAGCAGTTCTTC. Encoded protein: CASSLVRLADNEQFF.